A selection of T cell receptor beta chains follows, all from one sample in a study of control samples from healthy donors and cancer patients. Sequencing was performed with immunoSEQ multiplex PCR; in TCRdb, only in-frame clones are kept and a portion is missing. The sample holds tens of thousands of clones, around 85% seen once. Specimen: PBMCs. The receptors were gathered from a man aged 70-80 years with lung cancer. The CDR3 runs from the conserved cysteine through the conserved F or W. The order of the fields is clone size, J gene, V gene, D gene, CDR3 protein, CDR3 DNA. D genes are given only for firm matches. Clone size is shown for a subset of rows, as once, few, many or a class of expanded clone.

few,TRBJ2-2,TRBV19,TRBD1,CALRGTDFPGELFF,TGTGCCCTTAGGGGGACAGATTTCCCCGGGGAGCTGTTTTTT
NA,TRBJ2-5,TRBV5-6,TRBD2,CASSAGTRGGETQYF,TGTGCCAGCAGCGCCGGGACCCGGGGGGGAGAGACCCAGTACTTC
NA,TRBJ1-5,TRBV15,TRBD1,CATSSFGTGGFRSNQPQHF,TGTGCCACCAGCAGTTTCGGGACAGGGGGATTTAGGAGCAATCAGCCCCAGCATTTT
NA,TRBJ1-4,TRBV5-1,NA,CASSLREATNEKLFF,TGCGCCAGCAGTTTACGTGAGGCAACTAATGAAAAACTGTTTTTT
NA,TRBJ2-1,TRBV29-1,TRBD1,CSFDRGNEQFF,TGCAGCTTCGACAGGGGAAATGAGCAGTTCTTC
NA,TRBJ1-1,TRBV29-1,NA,CSVEGALGTEAFF,TGCAGCGTTGAAGGGGCTCTTGGCACTGAAGCTTTCTTT
NA,TRBJ2-2,TRBV27,TRBD1,CASKPERGPWGELFF,TGTGCCAGCAAACCGGAGAGGGGGCCTTGGGGGGAGCTGTTTTTT
NA,TRBJ1-2,TRBV7-2,TRBD1,CASAAGTVYGYTF,TGTGCCAGCGCCGCCGGGACAGTTTATGGCTACACCTTC
large,TRBJ2-3,TRBV5-5,TRBD1,CASSLATGVRDTQYF,TGTGCCAGCAGCTTGGCCACAGGGGTAAGAGATACGCAGTATTTT
NA,TRBJ1-2,TRBV30,TRBD1,CAWSLTRGQGNGYTF,TGTGCCTGGAGTTTAACACGGGGACAGGGCAATGGCTACACCTTC
once,TRBJ1-5,TRBV6-5,NA,CASGADSNQPQHF,TGTGCCAGCGGGGCAGATAGCAATCAGCCCCAGCATTTT
NA,TRBJ1-5,TRBV28,NA,CASSLRRSRTQHF,TGTGCCAGCAGTTTACGACGGAGCAGGACCCAGCATTTT
NA,TRBJ2-5,TRBV7-9,NA,CASSLPQETQYF,TGCGCCAGCAGCTTGCCCCAAGAGACCCAGTACTTC
NA,TRBJ1-4,TRBV9,NA,CASSVSLGINEKLFF,TGTGCCAGCAGCGTATCCCTTGGAATTAATGAAAAACTGTTTTTT
NA,TRBJ2-7,TRBV7-9,NA,CASTPDSAGGSYEQYF,TGTGCCAGCACCCCCGATTCGGCCGGCGGGTCCTACGAGCAGTACTTC
NA,TRBJ2-5,TRBV30,TRBD2,CAWSLRGGAVETQYF,TGTGCCTGGAGTCTTCGCGGGGGGGCGGTGGAGACCCAGTACTTC
NA,TRBJ1-2,TRBV14,NA,CASSQGTGLSGYGYTF,TGTGCCAGCAGCCAAGGTACCGGGTTAAGCGGCTATGGCTACACCTTC
NA,TRBJ1-2,TRBV30,NA,CAWTGTNYGYTF,TGTGCCTGGACAGGGACGAACTATGGCTACACCTTC
NA,TRBJ2-5,TRBV7-9,NA,CASSPPWETQYF,TGTGCCAGCAGCCCCCCGTGGGAGACCCAGTACTTC
NA,TRBJ2-3,TRBV7-3,NA,CASSLNRFSDTQYF,TGTGCCAGCAGCCTAAACAGGTTTTCAGATACGCAGTATTTT
NA,TRBJ2-7,TRBV3-1/TRBV3-2,NA,CASSRRGIYEQYF,TGTGCCAGCAGCCGTAGAGGGATCTACGAGCAGTACTTC